Listed here is a single T cell receptor beta chain. This clone was counted only a few times. Its antigen specificity is not known. One base away there is no much larger clone; base qualities are not given. The data were taken from a study of blood T cell repertoires in COVID-19 (TCRdb year 2020). Background on the whole study: Samples from collaborators originated in the United States, Italy and Spain and spanned both the acute and convalescent phases of COVID-19. The dataset comprised deeply sampled blood TCRbeta repertoires from subjects exposed to, actively infected with, or recovered from COVID-19. The repertoires were released in a freely available public database meant as a resource for research on the immune response to SARS-CoV-2. The material from the prospective study consisted of cDNA or gDNA derived from T cells, B-cell-depleted T cells, or PBMCs. The samples were drawn from two sources: the first 160 participants of the ongoing ImmuneRACE study, and 1,000 to 1,500 subjects contributed by 6 global collaborators. Where available, HLA class I and class II types were obtained from metadata supplied by the sample provider rather than from assay-based typing. Sample metadata almost always included a de-identified subject ID, COVID-19 status, age in years and sex. Paper-wide results and their limitations: How much clinical and demographic metadata was included differed by source and by participant, and the metadata was provided uncurated.

TCRbeta CDR3 regions were amplified from genomic DNA using the immunoSEQ Assay, a bias-controlled multiplex PCR. As for the original processing: The number of nucleated cells in each sample was estimated from the amplification of reference gene primers within the assay. To quantify the absolute abundance of each unique TCRbeta CDR3 rearrangement, sequence reads were collapsed and filtered. For each sample, productive Simpson clonality was calculated as the square root of Simpson's diversity index over productive rearrangements. TCRdb obtained this table from immuneACCESS and retained in-frame rearrangements with V and J assigned. These tables miss some clones; where compared with another copy, unresolved V genes account for less than half of the shortfall, and the remainder is unexplained. That table gives V, J and clone size, and the DNA gave D and trimming. This sample holds around 440,000 clones; around 88% were observed only once. The ten largest clonotypes hold around 12% of the sample.

The germline V gene supplies CDR1 SGHDT and CDR2 YYEEEE. Taken from cysteine to phenylalanine, the CDR3 has 14 residues. Of the read, only the CDR3 DNA is kept; its 42 bases are in frame from base 1. Here V drops 2 bases and J drops 4 bases, and the junction holds 5 bases not matched to any gene. In Seattle, one collaborating source enrolled patients while the infection was active and tracked those patients longitudinally over the course of disease. The collaborating institutions used their own protocols to collect whole blood in K2EDTA tubes. For TCRbeta analysis, collaborator samples were shipped as frozen whole blood, as isolated PBMCs, or as DNA extracted from either sample type.

This clonotype originated in a woman between 45 and 65 years old with COVID-19, enrolled during active disease. Rearrangement joined TRBV5-6 to TRBJ1-2, and TRBD1 matches 7 of the central bases. The sequencing input was peripheral blood. The DNA is TGTGCCAGCAGCTTTTACAGGGGACCCTATGGCTACACCTTC. Its protein product is CASSFYRGPYGYTF.